The 8 T cell receptor beta chains in this list originate from one sample, sequenced in a study of shared clonotypes between healthy human individuals. The data were produced by immunoSEQ multiplex PCR, yet TCRdb's version contains in-frame clones alone and is incomplete. The sample holds 2 million or so clones, 90% to 95% seen once. The sample comprised naive CD4+ T cells sorted from blood. The subset here: CD45RA+ positively selected. Receptors originate from a man in his late teens or twenties in good health.

V usage is TRBV6-1 and J usage is TRBJ1-3, with D hard to call. CDR1 is MNHNS and CDR2 is SASEGT in the germline V gene. V lost 7 bases, J lost 0 bases, and 10 bases lay in between. The length of the CDR3 is 14 residues. CDR3 amino acids: CASTPGNSGNTIYF. The CDR3 nucleotides read TGTGCCAGCACCCCGGGAAACTCTGGAAACACCATATATTTT.

The rearrangement uses TRBV27 and TRBJ2-5; perhaps TRBD1 as D (6 bases). The CDR3 length is 15 residues. Germline CDR1 is MNHEY and CDR2 is SMNVEV (reference sequence). The V and J ends lost 5 bases and 14 bases respectively, with 27 bases between them. CDR3: CASSTHRDVRLPGYF. The CDR3 DNA reads TGTGCCAGCAGTACTCACAGGGACGTAAGGTTGCCGGGCTACTTC.

V gene TRBV28 combines with J gene TRBJ2-2, with D perhaps TRBD2 (6 bases). The CDR3 sequence is 17 residues long. Germline assignment: CDR1 MDHEN and CDR2 SYDVKM. Trimming took off 10 bases at V and 0 bases at J, with 21 bases between the two ends. CDR3 residues: CATMRRDGPPNTGELFF. In DNA form, the CDR3 reads TGTGCCACCATGAGGAGGGACGGCCCTCCGAACACCGGGGAGCTGTTTTTT.

The chain carries TRBV7-9 and TRBJ2-2; TRBD2 might be the D (5 bases). The CDR3 consists of 15 residues. Per the germline V gene, CDR1 is SEHNR and CDR2 is FQNEAQ (reference sequence). Trimming took off 6 bases at V and 5 bases at J, with 16 bases between the two ends. The CDR3 DNA reads as TGTGCCAGCAGGGACTTCCTTTTGGGAACCGGGGAGCTGTTTTTT. As protein: CASRDFLLGTGELFF.

The rearrangement links TRBV5-4 to TRBJ2-4; the match to TRBD2 covers 10 bases. This CDR3 has 16 amino acids. J was trimmed by 0 bases and V by 3 bases; bases with no gene match: 3. Germline CDR1 SGHNT, CDR2 YYREEE (reference sequence). CDR3 residues: CASSSRTSGAKNIQYF. The CDR3 bases are TGTGCCAGCAGCTCTCGGACTAGCGGAGCCAAAAACATTCAGTACTTC.

The rearrangement joins TRBV9 to TRBJ2-1; TRBD2 aligns across 13 bases. J lost 0 bases, V lost 0 bases, and 3 bases had no gene match. Germline V gene data show CDR1 as SGDLS and CDR2 as YYNGEE. This CDR3 is 18 amino acids long. The CDR3 is CASSVEGLAGTSYNEQFF. Written as DNA, the CDR3 is TGTGCCAGCAGCGTAGAGGGACTAGCGGGGACCTCCTACAATGAGCAGTTCTTC. The variable domain in full, with the rest retrieved from reference TRBV9 and TRBJ2-1, is DSGVTQTPKHLITATGQRVTLRCSPRSGDLSVYWYQQSLDQGLQFLIQYYNGEERAKGNILERFSAQQFPDLHSELNLSSLELGDSALYFCASSVEGLAGTSYNEQFFGPGTRLTVL.

CDR3 DNA sequence: TGTGCCAGCAGCTTGAAGGCAGGGTGGGATACGCAGTATTTT. This encodes CASSLKAGWDTQYF. The chain couples TRBV5-4 to TRBJ2-3, with D possibly being TRBD1 (5 bases). V dropped 1 base and J dropped 6 bases, with 12 bases sitting between them. Per germline, CDR1 SGHNT and CDR2 YYREEE (reference sequence). The CDR3 spans 14 residues.

This rearrangement joins TRBV15 to TRBJ2-1, with D uncertain. The CDR3 extends over 13 amino acids. Per the germline V gene, CDR1 is LNHNV and CDR2 is YYDKDF (reference sequence). Trimming shortened V by 0 bases and J by 7 bases, and 7 bases separated the two germline ends. The CDR3 here is CATSRDKSNEQFF. For the CDR3, the DNA is TGTGCCACCAGCAGAGATAAATCGAATGAGCAGTTCTTC.